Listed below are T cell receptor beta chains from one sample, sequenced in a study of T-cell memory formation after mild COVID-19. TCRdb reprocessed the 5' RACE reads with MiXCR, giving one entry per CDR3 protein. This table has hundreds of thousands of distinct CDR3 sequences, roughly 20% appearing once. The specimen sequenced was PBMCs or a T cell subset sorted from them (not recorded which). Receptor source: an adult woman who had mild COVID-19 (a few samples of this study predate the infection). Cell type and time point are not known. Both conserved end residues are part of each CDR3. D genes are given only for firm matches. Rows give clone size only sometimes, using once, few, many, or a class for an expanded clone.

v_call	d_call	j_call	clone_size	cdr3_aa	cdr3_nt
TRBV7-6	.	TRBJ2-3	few	CASSLAPLATDTQYF	TGTGCCAGCAGCTTAGCCCCCCTGGCCACAGATACGCAGTATTTT
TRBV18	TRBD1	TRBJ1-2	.	CASSPSRDSYGYTF	TGTGCCAGCTCACCATCCCGGGACAGCTATGGCTACACCTTC
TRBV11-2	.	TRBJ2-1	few	CASSLVAGWGYNEQFF	TGTGCCAGCAGCTTAGTAGCAGGGTGGGGTTACAATGAGCAGTTCTTC
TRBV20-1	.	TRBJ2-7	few	CSARLPEEQYF	TGCAGTGCCCGGCTACCAGAGGAGCAGTACTTC
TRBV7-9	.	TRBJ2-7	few	CASSLAVGGNSYEQYF	TGTGCCAGCAGCTTAGCGGTGGGGGGAAACTCCTACGAGCAGTACTTC
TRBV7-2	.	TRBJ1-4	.	CASSLGGLAGEKLFF	TGTGCCAGCAGCTTAGGGGGACTGGCTGGTGAAAAACTGTTTTTT
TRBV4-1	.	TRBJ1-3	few	CASSQPRGRNTIYF	TGCGCCAGCAGCCAACCGCGGGGAAGAAACACCATATATTTT
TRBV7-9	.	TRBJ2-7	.	CASGGAAWGEQYF	TGTGCCAGCGGGGGGGCCGCGTGGGGCGAGCAGTACTTC
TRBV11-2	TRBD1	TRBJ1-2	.	CASSSIRTGNYGYTF	TGTGCCAGCAGCTCGATCCGGACAGGGAACTATGGCTACACCTTC
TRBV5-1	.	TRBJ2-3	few	CASSLTRIADTQYF	TGCGCCAGCAGCCTAACTAGGATTGCAGATACGCAGTATTTT
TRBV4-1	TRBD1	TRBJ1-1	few	CASSQAYRGVNTEAFF	TGCGCCAGCAGCCAAGCCTACAGGGGTGTGAACACTGAAGCTTTCTTT
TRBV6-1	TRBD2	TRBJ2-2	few	CASSGSGGKTGELFF	TGTGCCAGCAGTGGTAGCGGGGGGAAGACCGGGGAGCTGTTTTTT
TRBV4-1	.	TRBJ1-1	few	CASSQERGGRLNTEAFF	TGCGCCAGCAGCCAAGAAAGGGGAGGCAGGTTGAACACTGAAGCTTTCTTT
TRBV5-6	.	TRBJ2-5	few	CASSLLSAVQETQYF	TGTGCCAGCAGCTTGCTCAGCGCAGTCCAAGAGACCCAGTACTTC
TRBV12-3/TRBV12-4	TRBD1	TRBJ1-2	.	CASSSRPGGDGYTF	TGTGCCAGCAGTTCCCGGCCAGGGGGAGATGGCTACACCTTC
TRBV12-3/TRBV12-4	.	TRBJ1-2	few	CASTVDRNYGYTF	TGTGCCAGCACCGTCGACCGAAACTATGGCTACACCTTC
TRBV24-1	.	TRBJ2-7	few	CATSDPVAYEQYF	TGTGCCACCAGTGACCCCGTTGCCTACGAGCAGTACTTC
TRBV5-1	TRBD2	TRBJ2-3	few	CASKSGDPTDTQYF	TGCGCCAGCAAGAGCGGGGACCCCACAGATACGCAGTATTTT
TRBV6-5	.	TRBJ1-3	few	CASSYLAGPGNTIYF	TGTGCCAGCAGTTACTTGGCAGGGCCTGGAAACACCATATATTTT
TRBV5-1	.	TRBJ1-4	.	CASSLRPLGATNEKLFF	TGCGCCAGCAGCTTGCGTCCTTTGGGGGCAACTAATGAAAAACTGTTTTTT
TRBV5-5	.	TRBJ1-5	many	CASSLGTDSNQPQHF	TGTGCCAGCAGCTTGGGGACCGATAGCAATCAGCCCCAGCATTTT
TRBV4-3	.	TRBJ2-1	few	CASSQDLRGTNEQFF	TGCGCCAGCAGCCAAGATCTCCGAGGCACCAATGAGCAGTTCTTC
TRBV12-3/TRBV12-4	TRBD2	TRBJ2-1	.	CASSPLIAGGPRFF	TGTGCCAGCAGCCCGCTTATTGCGGGGGGGCCGAGGTTCTTC
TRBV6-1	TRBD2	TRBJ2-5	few	CASSEIAGGLETQYF	TGTGCCAGCAGTGAGATAGCGGGAGGCCTTGAGACCCAGTACTTC
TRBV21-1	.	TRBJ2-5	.	CAPQALQETQYF	TGTGCCCCACAGGCCCTCCAAGAGACCCAGTACTTC
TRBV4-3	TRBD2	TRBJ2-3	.	CASSQRLPGTSGRTDTQYF	TGCGCCAGCAGCCAAAGATTGCCCGGGACTAGCGGGAGGACAGATACGCAGTATTTT
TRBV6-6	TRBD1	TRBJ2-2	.	CASSYSVDRERTGELFF	TGTGCCAGCAGTTACTCGGTGGACAGGGAAAGGACCGGGGAGCTGTTTTTT
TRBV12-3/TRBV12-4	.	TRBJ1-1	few	CASSLGRGESIGTEAFF	TGTGCCAGCAGTTTAGGACGGGGGGAGAGTATAGGCACTGAAGCTTTCTTT
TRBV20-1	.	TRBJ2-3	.	CSARVGSTDTQYF	TGCAGTGCTAGAGTCGGGAGCACAGATACGCAGTATTTT
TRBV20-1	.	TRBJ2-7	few	CSARAPPQGNPYEQYF	TGCAGTGCTAGAGCCCCCCCGCAGGGAAATCCCTACGAGCAGTACTTC
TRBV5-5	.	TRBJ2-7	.	CASSTAPGDLYEQYF	TGTGCCAGCAGCACGGCCCCAGGGGACCTCTACGAGCAGTACTTC